This record covers a single T cell receptor beta chain. Study processing details: Amplifying reference gene primers gave estimates of nucleated cell counts. The protocol was immunoSEQ multiplex PCR, while the TCRdb copy is restricted to in-frame clones and leaves out a portion. The DNA gave D and trimming, while V, J and clone size come from that table. Among 490,000 or so clones listed, about 85% were seen once. Enrollees, about 18 to 95 years old, lived in about two dozen US areas. Each participant's cohort was designated according to participant-reported clinical history. This sample is drawn from a study of blood T cell repertoires in COVID-19. Study in general: Samples representing acute and convalescent COVID-19 were sourced from the United States, Italy and Spain.

Germline V gives CDR1 LNHDA, CDR2 SQIVND (reference sequence). V was clipped by 5 bases and J by 6 bases, with 13 bases between them. The CDR3 extends over 13 amino acids. The genes are TRBV19 and TRBJ1-2, with D possibly being TRBD1 (5 bases). Sample: PBMCs or T cells enriched from blood (not recorded which). The sequence was obtained from a woman aged 55-69 years who had recovered from COVID-19. Here the CDR3 reads CASSPRVRDGYTF. In nucleotides, the CDR3 is TGTGCCAGTAGTCCCAGGGTTCGGGATGGCTACACCTTC.